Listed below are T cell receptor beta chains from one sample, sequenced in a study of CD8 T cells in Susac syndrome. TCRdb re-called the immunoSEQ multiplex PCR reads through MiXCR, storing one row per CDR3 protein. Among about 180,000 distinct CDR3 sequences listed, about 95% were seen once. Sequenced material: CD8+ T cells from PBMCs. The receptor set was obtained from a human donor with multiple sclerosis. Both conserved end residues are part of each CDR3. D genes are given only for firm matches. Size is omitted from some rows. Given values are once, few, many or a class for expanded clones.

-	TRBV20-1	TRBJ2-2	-	TGCAGGTTATTTCAGGGACTCGTTGCCGGGGAGCTGTTTTTT	CRLFQGLVAGELFF
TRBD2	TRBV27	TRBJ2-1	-	TGTGCCAGCAGTCCCTACATAGCGGGTGAGCAGTTCTTC	CASSPYIAGEQFF
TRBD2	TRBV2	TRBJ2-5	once	TGTGCCAGCAGTGGAGTGATTCCGGGAGGAGAGACCCAGTACTTC	CASSGVIPGGETQYF
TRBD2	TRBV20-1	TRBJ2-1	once	TGCAGTGCTAGAGGAGCGGGAGTCTACAATGAGCAGTTCTTC	CSARGAGVYNEQFF
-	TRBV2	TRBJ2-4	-	TGTGCCAGCAGTGATCTAGCTCTAGCCAAAAACATTCAGTACTTC	CASSDLALAKNIQYF
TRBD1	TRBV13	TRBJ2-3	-	TGTGCCAGCAGCTACGGACAGGGCCGAACAGATACGCAGTATTTT	CASSYGQGRTDTQYF
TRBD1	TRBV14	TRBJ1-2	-	TGTGCCAGCAGCCCTACCTTCACAGGGGGCTATGGCTACACCTTC	CASSPTFTGGYGYTF
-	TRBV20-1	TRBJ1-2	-	TGCAGTGCTAGAAGCCCAGGGAACTATGGCTACACCTTC	CSARSPGNYGYTF
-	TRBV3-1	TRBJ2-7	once	TGTGCCAGCAGCTCAGGGCCCTCCGACTACGAGCAGTACTTC	CASSSGPSDYEQYF
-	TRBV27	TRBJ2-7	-	TGTGCCAGCAGTTTATATTCCAGGAAAGCCTACGAGCAGTACTTC	CASSLYSRKAYEQYF
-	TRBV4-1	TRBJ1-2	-	TGCGCCAGCAGCCAAGTGGCAGATAGCTATGGCTACACCTTC	CASSQVADSYGYTF
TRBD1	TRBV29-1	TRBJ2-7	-	TGCAGCGTTGAATACAAGGGGGCGTCTTCTTACGAGCAGTACTTC	CSVEYKGASSYEQYF
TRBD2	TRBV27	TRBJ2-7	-	TGTGCCACCGGGGCGGGACTAGCGGGCTACGAGCAGTACTTC	CATGAGLAGYEQYF
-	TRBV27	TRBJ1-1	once	TGTGCCAGCAGTTTTGGGGGACGTGAAGCTTTCTTT	CASSFGGREAFF
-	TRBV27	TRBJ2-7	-	TGTGCCAGCAGTTCGTCGGCGGGATCCACCTACGAGCAGTACTTC	CASSSSAGSTYEQYF
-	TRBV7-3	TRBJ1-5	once	TGTGCCAGCAGCTTGAGCAGATCCCACAATCAGCCCCAGCATTTT	CASSLSRSHNQPQHF
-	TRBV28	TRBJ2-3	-	TGTGCCAGCAGTTTTTCGTCCTCCACAGATACGCAGTATTTT	CASSFSSSTDTQYF
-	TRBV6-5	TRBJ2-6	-	TGTGCCAGCAGTTACTCGATCCATACCTCTGGGGCCAACGTCCTGACTTTC	CASSYSIHTSGANVLTF
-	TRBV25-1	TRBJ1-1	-	TGTGCCAGCACTGCTGGGAGTTCGGCTGAAGCTTTCTTT	CASTAGSSAEAFF
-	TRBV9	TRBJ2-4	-	TGTGCCAGCAGCCCTCAACCGCGAGAACACCTCTACTTC	CASSPQPREHLYF
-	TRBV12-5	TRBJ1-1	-	TGTGCTAGTGGTTTGGTGGGGGGGAAAGCTTTCTTT	CASGLVGGKAFF
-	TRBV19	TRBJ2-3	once	TGTGCCAGTAGTGCCCTACAGGGATGGGGCACAGATACGCAGTATTTT	CASSALQGWGTDTQYF
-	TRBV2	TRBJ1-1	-	TGTGCCGTCCGCGGAGGTACTGAAGCTTTCTTT	CAVRGGTEAFF
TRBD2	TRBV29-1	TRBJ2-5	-	TGCAGCGTTGACCCTGGAGCGGGGTGGGCCCAGTACTTC	CSVDPGAGWAQYF
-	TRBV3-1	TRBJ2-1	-	TGTGCCAGCAGCCGGTGGCTAGATGGAGGTGAGCAGTTCTTC	CASSRWLDGGEQFF
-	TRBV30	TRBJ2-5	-	TGTGCCTGGAGTGTATGGCACCAAGAGACCCAGTACTTC	CAWSVWHQETQYF
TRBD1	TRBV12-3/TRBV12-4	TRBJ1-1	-	TGTGCCAGCAGTCTTCCGGGACAGGGAATCGCTGAAGCTTTCTTT	CASSLPGQGIAEAFF
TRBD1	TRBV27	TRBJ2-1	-	TGTGCCAGCAGTCAATCCCGGACAGGGACCCACAATGAGCAGTTCTTC	CASSQSRTGTHNEQFF
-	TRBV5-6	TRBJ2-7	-	TGTGCCAGCAGCCGTTCAGGGAGCCCCTACGAGCAGTACTTC	CASSRSGSPYEQYF
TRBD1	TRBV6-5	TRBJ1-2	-	TGTGCCAGCAGCCATAGACAGGGGTATGGCTACACCTTC	CASSHRQGYGYTF
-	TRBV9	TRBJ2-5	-	TGTGCCAGCAGCGTAGGGACAGCGTACCAAGAGACCCAGTACTTC	CASSVGTAYQETQYF
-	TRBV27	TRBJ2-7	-	TGTGCCAGCAGTTTTGGGCGGGGAACCTACGAGCAGTACTTC	CASSFGRGTYEQYF
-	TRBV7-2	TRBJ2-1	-	TGTGCCAGCAGCTTAGGCCCCAGCACGATCTACAATGAGCAGTTCTTC	CASSLGPSTIYNEQFF
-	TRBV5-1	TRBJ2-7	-	TGCGCCAGCAGCTCTTCGACAGGAGGCTACGAGCAGTACTTC	CASSSSTGGYEQYF
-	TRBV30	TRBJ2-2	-	TGTGCCTGGAGTGTGCTCGCACCCAACACCGGGGAGCTGTTTTTT	CAWSVLAPNTGELFF
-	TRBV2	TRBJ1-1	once	TGTGCCGGGGAGAGGGGCCCTCTTGGGGCTTTCTTT	CAGERGPLGAFF
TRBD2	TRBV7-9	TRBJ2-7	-	TGTGCCAGCAGCCCCCCGTCTGGGGAGGGCTCCTACGAGCAGTACTTC	CASSPPSGEGSYEQYF
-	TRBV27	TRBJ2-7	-	TGTGCCAGCAGTTTGCACGGATCCTACGAGCAGTACTTC	CASSLHGSYEQYF
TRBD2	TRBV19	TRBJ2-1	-	TGTGCCAGTAGTATCGGGCGGGAGGGCCTAAATGAGCAGTTCTTC	CASSIGREGLNEQFF
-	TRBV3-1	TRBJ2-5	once	TGTGCCAGCAGCCAAGGGCTATGGCGGCTCCAAGAGACCCAGTACTTC	CASSQGLWRLQETQYF
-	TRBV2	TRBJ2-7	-	TGTGCCAGCTGGCCCCCATCGGACCATACACCCTACGAGCAGTACTTC	CASWPPSDHTPYEQYF
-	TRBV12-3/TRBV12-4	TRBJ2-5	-	TGTGCCAGCACGGCGGGTGAGACCCAGTACTTC	CASTAGETQYF